What follows are 5 T cell receptor beta chains derived from one specimen sequenced in a study of T-cell memory formation after mild COVID-19. One entry per CDR3 protein, called by TCRdb with MiXCR from the 5' RACE reads. Among roughly 190,000 distinct CDR3 sequences listed, 10% to 13% were seen once. The sequenced sample consisted of PBMCs or a T cell subset sorted from them (not recorded which). The origin of the receptors is a man aged 18-30 years who had mild COVID-19 (a few samples of this study predate the infection). Cell type and time point are not known.

The CDR3 coding sequence is TGTGCCAGCAGTTTTGCCCGGAACAATCAGCCCCAGCATTTT. It is translated as CASSFARNNQPQHF. This sequence joins TRBV12-3 or TRBV12-4 and TRBJ1-5; D gene uncertain. The germline V and J ends were trimmed by 3 bases and 3 bases, with 9 bases remaining between them. The CDR3 contains 14 residues.

This chain joins TRBV5-1 and TRBJ2-6; D ambiguous. This CDR3 spans 14 amino acids. Germline V lookup: CDR1 SGHRS, CDR2 YFSETQ. V gave up 0 bases and J gave up 4 bases, with 5 bases separating them. In nucleotides, the CDR3 is TGCGCCAGCAGCTTGGATCCCGGGGCCAACGTCCTGACTTTC. It specifies CASSLDPGANVLTF.

This clonotype was picked up a small number of times. V gene TRBV6-5 combines with J gene TRBJ1-5, with 10 bases that match TRBD1. Germline V gene lookup returns CDR1 MNHEY and CDR2 SVGAGI. V lost 6 bases and J lost 6; bases outside the gene matches: 5. The CDR3 consists of 14 residues. The chain's CDR3 is CASRDGQGGQPQHF. In DNA form, the CDR3 reads TGTGCCAGCAGAGATGGACAGGGGGGTCAGCCCCAGCATTTT.

The V and J genes are TRBV6-5 and TRBJ1-5; 7 positions match TRBD1. Germline V gene lookup returns CDR1 MNHEY and CDR2 SVGAGI. V was clipped by 4 bases and J by 2 bases; unmatched bases: 20. The CDR3 covers 20 residues. CDR3 sequence: CASSSLPGQWTAVRNQPQHF. As DNA, the CDR3 is TGTGCCAGCAGTTCCCTCCCGGGACAGTGGACCGCGGTTCGCAATCAGCCCCAGCATTTT.

This clonotype was detected many times. J is TRBJ2-1 and V is TRBV5-1; D remains ambiguous. The CDR3 contains 17 residues. V was clipped by 6 bases and J by 0 bases, with 19 bases between them. Germline CDR1 SGHRS, CDR2 YFSETQ. The CDR3 loop reads CASNPRQVGSSYNEQFF. The CDR3 nucleotides are TGCGCCAGCAACCCCCGGCAGGTGGGAAGCTCCTACAATGAGCAGTTCTTC.